The 9 T cell receptor beta chains presented below share a single source sample, sequenced in a study of T cells in Graves' hyperthyroidism and ophthalmopathy. Amplification targeted TCR beta CDR3 regions from RNA transcripts. A first-round RT-PCR of the TCR CDR3 used the HTBI primer set. Using its own MiXCR run on the multiplex PCR reads, TCRdb lists one record per CDR3 protein. This sample yields 300,000 to 350,000 distinct CDR3 sequences, of which about a sixth are seen a single time; around 15% belongs to the top ten. Input material: blood. Receptors originate from a woman in her thirties or forties with Graves' ophthalmopathy.

The chain carries TRBV20-1 and TRBJ1-2, with D perhaps TRBD1 (6 bases). Trimming stripped 0 bases from V and 1 base from J, with 12 bases between. CDR3 length equals 15 residues. Germline CDR1 is DFQATT and CDR2 is SNEGSKA (reference sequence). The chain's CDR3 is CSARDGQRNNYGYTF. In DNA, the CDR3 is TGCAGTGCTAGAGACGGACAGCGAAATAACTATGGCTACACCTTC.

V usage is TRBV19 and J usage is TRBJ2-7, with D uncertain. CDR3 length equals 13 residues. CDR1 LNHDA and CDR2 SQIVND come from the germline V gene (reference sequence). V was pared by 3 bases and J by 0 bases, with 6 bases between. This CDR3 is CASSISSSYEQYF. CDR3 in DNA: TGTGCCAGTAGTATCAGTTCCTCCTACGAGCAGTACTTC.

This clonotype has a count of ten or more. The rearrangement uses TRBV20-1 and TRBJ2-5; D perhaps matches TRBD2 (5 bases). CDR1 and CDR2 (germline): DFQATT, SNEGSKA (reference sequence). The CDR3 is 12 amino acids. Trimming left V 3 bases short and J 4 bases short, with 9 bases between. CDR3 loop: CSASKEGETQYF. Here the CDR3 DNA reads TGCAGTGCTAGCAAAGAGGGAGAGACCCAGTACTTC.

This clonotype was seen ten or more times. V is TRBV6-2 or TRBV6-3 and J is TRBJ2-7; 8 nucleotides match TRBD2. This CDR3 is 13 amino acids long. CDR1 and CDR2 (germline): MNHEY, SVGEGT. Trimming took 9 bases from V and 1 from J; bases not matched to a gene: 5. The CDR3: CARYLAGSYEQYF. DNA for the CDR3: TGTGCCAGGTATTTAGCGGGATCCTACGAGCAGTACTTC.

The table lists this clonotype with many counts. The rearrangement uses TRBV12-3 or TRBV12-4 and TRBJ2-7; D gene uncertain. The V end lost 5 bases, the J end lost 5 bases, and 10 bases lay between the germline ends. CDR3 length equals 12 residues. The CDR3 spells CASSPAVHEQYF. The CDR3 bases are TGTGCCAGCAGTCCCGCCGTCCACGAGCAGTACTTC.

This clonotype was found many times. CDR3: CASSQEYGRAGEQYF. The DNA for the CDR3 is TGTGCCAGCAGCCAAGAATACGGGAGGGCTGGTGAGCAGTACTTC. The chain recombines TRBV4-2 with TRBJ2-7; 8 bases line up with TRBD2. CDR3 length: 15 amino acids. Germline values: CDR1 LGHNA, CDR2 YNFKEQ. V lost 0 bases, J lost 7 bases, and 8 bases stayed unmatched.

In this sample, this clonotype turned up many times. V and J are TRBV27 and TRBJ2-3; a possible D gene is TRBD1 (5 bases). This CDR3 is built from 16 residues. Germline assignment: CDR1 MNHEY and CDR2 SMNVEV (reference sequence). V shed 2 bases and J shed 1 base, with 13 bases lying between them. The DNA for the CDR3 is TGTGCCAGCAGTTTAGGGAATAGGGGCGGCACAGATACGCAGTATTTT. Protein: CASSLGNRGGTDTQYF.

This clonotype showed up many times. This chain links TRBV19 with TRBJ1-5, with D possibly being TRBD1 (5 bases). V dropped 7 bases and J dropped 2 bases, with 9 bases sitting between them. Germline values: CDR1 LNHDA, CDR2 SQIVND (reference sequence). The CDR3 is 13 residues long. The CDR3 sequence: CASMGRGNQPQHF. CDR3 coding DNA: TGTGCCAGTATGGGGCGAGGCAATCAGCCCCAGCATTTT.

This clonotype was observed many times. This chain joins TRBV11-2 and TRBJ2-5; 10 bases align to TRBD1. CDR1 and CDR2 from the germline V gene are SGHAT and FQNNGV. The CDR3 has 16 residues. V shed 7 bases, J shed 4 bases, and the junction held 12 bases outside the gene matches. CDR3 in amino acids: CASTPLERDRGETQYF. The CDR3, as DNA: TGTGCCAGCACCCCCCTGGAGCGGGACAGGGGAGAGACCCAGTACTTC.